The sequence of this T cell receptor (beta chain) was determined in a study of shared clonotypes between healthy human individuals. Broader study findings: With several donors compared, approximately 5% of naive CD4 clonotypes were shared.

Trimming left V 0 bases short and J 2 bases short, with 10 bases between. Germline V gene lookup returns CDR1 MGHRA and CDR2 YSYEKL. The CDR3 is made up of 16 amino acids. Deep-level running was used for the assay. The authors distributed each subset's genomic DNA evenly over several immunoSEQ plates. On sorted subsets, replicate PCRs used 200 to 250 ng DNA, or tens of thousands of T cell genomes. Here immunoSEQ multiplex PCR was the method, and the copy in TCRdb shows in-frame clones only, minus some. The table lists about 990,000 clones, around 82% of them singletons. Comments on this clone: Its antigen is currently unknown.

The chain has TRBV4-1 and TRBJ2-2; a weak D match, TRBD2 (6 bases). The TCR originated in a man younger than 30 in good health. Some clones in this sample may be carry-over from other donors' samples. What was sequenced was memory CD4+ T cells from PBMCs. Sample subset: CD45RA-negative fraction. This CDR3 reads CASSQESAGNTGELFF. The CDR3 region has the DNA TGCGCCAGCAGCCAAGAATCGGCGGGAAACACCGGGGAGCTGTTTTTT.